What follows describes a single TCR beta chain. Sequencing used immunoSEQ multiplex PCR; TCRdb keeps in-frame clones, though not all of them. The data show 200,000 to 250,000 clones, with 80% to 90% seen just once and over 1% held by the top ten. The sample belongs to a study of blood T cell repertoires in COVID-19. The CDR3 runs 13 residues. The V gene lost 3 bases and the J gene lost 4 bases, with 7 bases spanning the gap. CDR1 is MDHEN, CDR2 SYDVKM, per germline. The origin of this receptor is a man between 25 and 39 years old who had recovered from COVID-19. Material: PBMCs or T cells enriched from blood (not recorded which). The gene calls are TRBV28 and TRBJ2-4; D unresolved. CDR3 in amino acids: CASSFVLKNIQYF. The CDR3 nucleotides are TGTGCCAGCAGTTTTGTCCTAAAAAACATTCAGTACTTC. The full variable domain, in which reference TRBV28 and TRBJ2-4 provide the parts outside the CDR3, is DVKVTQSSRYLVKRTGEKVFLECVQDMDHENMFWYRQDPGLGLRLIYFSYDVKMKEKGDIPEGYSVSREKKERFSLILESASTNQTSMYLCASSFVLKNIQYFGAGTRLSVL.